This T cell receptor (beta chain) was documented in a study of blood T cells in healthy people across ages (dated by TCRdb to 2013 to 2016). Background for the entire study: Template switching captured roughly one uniquely barcoded TCR beta cDNA molecule per two T cells in model experiments. To avoid experimental bias, donors of different ages were distributed randomly across sequencing lanes. Two additional independent replicas of 1 million unique cDNA reads from the same blood draw were analyzed for two donors (one aged 18 to 30 and one aged 80 or older). Using deep sequencing normalized with unique cDNA molecular identifiers, the study measured how TCR beta repertoire diversity changes with age. The donors were divided into four age groups: young (average approximately 16 years), middle-aged (about 41), aged (about 60) and long-lived (nearly 85).

Donors were roughly 40 systemically healthy Caucasian individuals from Russia aged 6 to 90 years. Each donor gave around 9.5 milliliters of peripheral blood, collected into EDTA-treated Vacutainer tubes. Ficoll-Paque density-gradient centrifugation was used to isolate PBMCs, with at least 7 million per sample. Trizol reagent was used to extract total RNA from PBMCs, with at least 5.5 micrograms per sample. The percentages of naive CD45RAhigh/CD27high T cells were determined by flow cytometry on a PBMC aliquot from every donor. What the authors observed across the whole study: Conclusive comparison of naive and antigen-experienced compartments was prevented by the profiling of bulk unsorted PBMCs. As age increased, observed TCR beta diversity per million T cells dropped in a roughly linear way, and a significant reduction was already evident by age 40. Estimates of total diversity from one million sequenced T cells were regarded as lower bounds and underestimates. The long-lived group showed more naive CD4+ T cells, fewer expanded clones and increased TCR diversity than the aged group, suggesting age selection. Because the CMV infection status of the donors was unknown, age-related changes in expanded clonotypes may potentially have been confounded. Observed TCR beta diversity correlated strongly with the percentage of naive T cells measured by flow cytometry.

The CDR3 runs 16 residues from the cysteine to the phenylalanine. Only the CDR3 region is kept as DNA, spanning 48 bases read in frame from base 1. V was cut back by 2 bases and J by 2 bases, leaving a gap of 10 bases between them. The germline V gene provides CDR1 MNHEY and CDR2 SVGEGT. Library construction relied on 5' RACE. The second PCR ran for about 6 to 11 cycles and used a J-beta primer mix along with a sample-barcoded 5' primer. A unique molecular identifier was introduced onto each TCR beta cDNA molecule by a template-switch 5' adaptor carrying 12 random nucleotides. Each sample yielded at least 2.5 million CDR3-containing paired-end reads. First-strand cDNA synthesis was performed from all RNA using the Mint cDNA synthesis kit, with priming by a TRBC-specific oligonucleotide. Following uracil-DNA glycosylase treatment, a first 18-cycle PCR with universal primers M1SS and BC2_uni_R was performed on all cDNA. Under the source paper's analysis protocol: Each sample was normalized by randomly selecting 1 million high-quality reads, each carrying a distinct molecular identifier. Reads with shared molecular identifiers were discarded instead of being binned into consensus sequences. MiTCR, with a Q25 quality threshold and the strictest error-elimination algorithm, was used for CDR3 identification, clonotype clustering and error correction. A nonparametric unseen species model with Euler transformation was used to estimate lower-bound total TCR beta diversity. The public reads were quality trimmed at Q25 with fastp and then assembled into clones with MiXCR by TCRdb, keeping productive beta chains. Each record represents a unique CDR3 protein, reported with the most common genes and DNA among its rows. V and J calls and clone size were set by TCRdb, not the authors. Counted in this sample were some 1.8 million distinct CDR3 sequences; around 40% of them appeared once. The ten largest clones capture more than 20% of the sample.

A few counts support this clonotype. Its binding antigen is unknown. Per-base qualities were not stored, and no clone one base away is much larger. The rearrangement joined TRBV6-2 or TRBV6-3 to TRBJ2-6; a confident D gene designation cannot be given. Sequencing was carried out using blood. This TCR derives from a human donor in good health. This receptor has the CDR3 CASSYVGSAGANVLTF. The base sequence is TGTGCCAGCAGTTACGTGGGATCTGCTGGGGCCAACGTCCTGACTTTC.